Shown below are 30 T cell receptor beta chains from a single sample sequenced in a study of beta chain features in type 1 diabetes. Expressed TCRB transcripts were sequenced, since all the RNA that had been isolated was reverse transcribed. Clones were read by immunoSEQ multiplex PCR, and TCRdb kept only the in-frame ones, dropping some. The sample carries about 24,000 clones, approximately 74% recorded once. The source material was Tregs from blood. Receptors originate from a woman aged 40 to 50 in good health.

This clone counts as medium-sized (0.01 to 0.1%). The V gene is TRBV23-1, the J gene TRBJ2-1, with D uncertain. TRBV23-1 is an ORF, and what it does is uncertain. This CDR3 region has 12 residues. Trimming took off 5 bases at V and 9 bases at J, with 11 bases between the two ends. In DNA, the CDR3 is TGCGCCAGCAGTATTCAGGTAGGTGAGCAGTTCTTC. The encoded protein is CASSIQVGEQFF.

This clone was seen only a few times. This rearrangement joins TRBV5-4 to TRBJ2-3; TRBD2 might be the D (6 bases). In germline, CDR1 is SGHNT, CDR2 YYREEE (reference sequence). This CDR3 has 14 amino acids. V lost 0 bases and J lost 3, with 8 bases in between. CDR3 sequence (DNA): TGTGCCAGCAGCTTGGAACGGGGGACAGATACGCAGTATTTT. This translates into CASSLERGTDTQYF.

This clone was detected a few times. The chain uses TRBV2 and TRBJ2-5; 8 bases map to TRBD2. V trimming: 6 bases; J trimming: 4 bases; junction bases outside the gene matches: 4. CDR1 SNHLY and CDR2 FYNNEI come from the germline V gene. CDR3 length equals 13 residues. CDR3 in amino acids: CASRAGGRETQYF. In nucleotides, the CDR3 is TGTGCCAGCAGGGCGGGGGGCCGAGAGACCCAGTACTTC.

The V gene is TRBV19, the J gene TRBJ2-1; D may be TRBD1 (5 bases). The V end lost 4 bases, the J end lost 0 bases, and 10 bases lay between the germline ends. The CDR3 sequence is 15 residues long. Germline V gene sequence: CDR1 LNHDA, CDR2 SQIVND (reference sequence). This chain's CDR3 is CASSRTRDSYNEQFF. In nucleotides, the CDR3 is TGTGCCAGTAGTAGAACCAGGGACTCCTACAATGAGCAGTTCTTC.

The J gene is TRBJ2-7, the V gene TRBV7-2, with D possibly TRBD1 on 5 matching bases. The germline gives CDR1 SGHTA, CDR2 FQGNSA. This CDR3 contains 14 residues. Trimming left V 4 bases short and J 0 bases short, with 10 bases between. CDR3 amino acids: CASSSRGSSYEQYF. CDR3 nucleotides: TGTGCCAGCAGCTCTAGGGGTTCCTCCTACGAGCAGTACTTC.

The chain links TRBV7-2 to TRBJ2-5, with 7 nucleotides matching TRBD2. Germline assignment: CDR1 SGHTA and CDR2 FQGNSA. CDR3 length: 14 residues. J was trimmed by 5 bases and V by 4 bases; bases with no gene match: 7. The CDR3 DNA sequence: TGTGCCAGCAGCTACCAGGGAGGGCCGGAGACCCAGTACTTC. Protein: CASSYQGGPETQYF.

Turning to this clone: The junction departs from the called germline gene at one end, perhaps through a read error. V usage is TRBV5-1 and J usage is TRBJ1-5; unclear D gene. The CDR3 runs to 14 residues. CDR1 and CDR2 (germline): SGHRS, YFSETQ. CDR3 amino acids: CASRLDLLVGPQHF. The DNA of the CDR3 is TGCGCCAGCAGGTTGGACCTCTTGGTTGGCCCCCAGCATTTT. Drawing the rest from reference TRBV5-1 and TRBJ1-5, the complete variable domain is KAGVTQTPRYLIKTRGQQVTLSCSPISGHRSVSWYQQTPGQGLQFLFEYFSETQRNKGNFPGRFSGRQFSNSRSEMNVSTLELGDSALYLCASRLDLLVGPQHFGDGTRLSIL.

The V call is TRBV20-1, the J call TRBJ1-2, with D uncertain. The CDR3 runs 11 residues. V was shortened by 5 bases and J by 4 bases, with 8 bases between the two germline ends. CDR1 DFQATT and CDR2 SNEGSKA come from the germline V gene (reference sequence). CDR3 bases: TGCAGTGCTCGGAGGCTCTATGGCTACACCTTC. The encoded protein is CSARRLYGYTF.

This chain uses TRBV10-1 with TRBJ2-1, with 9 positions matching TRBD2. Germline lookup yields CDR1 WNHNN and CDR2 SYGVQD (reference sequence). CDR3 length: 15 amino acids. J lost 2 bases, V lost 6 bases, and 5 bases had no gene match. Here the CDR3 reads CASRDSGGPYNEQFF. The CDR3 region has the DNA TGCGCCAGCAGGGATAGCGGGGGCCCCTACAATGAGCAGTTCTTC.

By frequency in the sample, this clone is medium-sized (0.01 to 0.1%). The gene calls are TRBV2 and TRBJ2-7, with TRBD2 matching over 7 bases. The V gene end was trimmed by 4 bases and the J gene end by 2 bases; junction bases not matched to a gene: 5. This CDR3 contains 14 residues. CDR1 and CDR2 (germline): SNHLY, FYNNEI. CDR3 sequence (DNA): TGTGCCAGCAGTGGTAGCGGGCGAACCTACGAGCAGTACTTC. Translating gives CASSGSGRTYEQYF. Full variable domain (missing parts from reference TRBV2 and TRBJ2-7): EPEVTQTPSHQVTQMGQEVILRCVPISNHLYFYWYRQILGQKVEFLVSFYNNEISEKSEIFDDQFSVERPDGSNFTLKIRSTKLEDSAMYFCASSGSGRTYEQYFGPGTRLTVT.

This clone was recorded a few times. The chain carries TRBV19 and TRBJ1-2, with TRBD1 identical over 8 bases. CDR1 is LNHDA, CDR2 SQIVND, per germline (reference sequence). V trimming: 5 bases; J trimming: 4 bases; junction bases outside the gene matches: 3. The CDR3 is 13 amino acids. The CDR3 here is CASSSGQGYGYTF. CDR3 bases: TGTGCCAGTAGTTCTGGACAGGGCTATGGCTACACCTTC.

CDR3 sequence: CASSPPGYGANVLTF. The CDR3 bases are TGTGCCAGCAGCCCCCCAGGGTACGGGGCCAACGTCCTGACTTTC. The rearrangement joins TRBV5-4 to TRBJ2-6, with TRBD1 as a possible D gene (5 bases). CDR1 and CDR2 (germline): SGHNT, YYREEE (reference sequence). The CDR3 runs to 15 residues. Trimming took off 4 bases at V and 4 bases at J, with 12 bases between the two ends.

There are a few counts of this clone. The V gene is TRBV5-1, the J gene TRBJ1-1; a weak D match, TRBD1 (6 bases). This CDR3 has 17 residues. Trimming pared 4 bases from V and 0 bases from J, leaving 19 bases between. Germline V gene data show CDR1 as SGHRS and CDR2 as YFSETQ. The CDR3: CASSADSRSYMNTEAFF. For the CDR3, the DNA is TGCGCCAGCAGCGCGGACAGTCGTTCTTACATGAACACTGAAGCTTTCTTT.

This clone has just one count. The chain employs TRBV4-3 and TRBJ2-1, with TRBD1 matching over 9 bases. The CDR3 spans 15 residues. Looked up from germline, CDR1 is LGHNA and CDR2 is YSLEER. V dropped 3 bases and J dropped 8; count of bases not matched to a gene: 8. CDR3: CASSHTGQGLYEQFF. The CDR3 bases are TGCGCCAGCAGCCACACGGGACAGGGTCTGTATGAGCAGTTCTTC.

CDR3 protein: CASSPGQGIGTEAFF. CDR3 bases: TGTGCCAGCAGCCCAGGACAGGGGATCGGGACTGAAGCTTTCTTT. The chain joins TRBV7-9 to TRBJ1-1; 9 bases are a match to TRBD1. V lost 5 bases, J lost 5 bases, and 9 bases stayed unmatched. The CDR3 has 15 residues. The germline V gene has CDR1 SEHNR and CDR2 FQNEAQ (reference sequence).

The chain employs TRBV27 and TRBJ1-2; D gene unclear. This CDR3 is built from 14 residues. V was cut by 3 bases and J by 5 bases, with 13 bases left in between. Germline assignment: CDR1 MNHEY and CDR2 SMNVEV (reference sequence). The CDR3 nucleotides are TGTGCCAGCAGTTTTGGAGCGACGTCTTATGGCTACACCTTC. Its protein is CASSFGATSYGYTF.

The rearrangement joins TRBV7-2 to TRBJ1-6; D gene unclear. The CDR3 is 15 amino acids. V was shortened by 1 base and J by 6 bases, with 10 bases between the two germline ends. CDR1 is SGHTA, CDR2 FQGNSA, per germline. The CDR3 DNA reads TGTGCCAGCAGCTTAGTCCGAGGGAGTAATTCACCCCTCCACTTT. Protein: CASSLVRGSNSPLHF.

The genes are TRBV4-1 and TRBJ2-1, with 9 bases that match TRBD1. The V gene's germline CDR1 is MGHRA and CDR2 YSYEKL. Trimming cost V 1 base and J 6 bases; bases outside gene matches: 10. This CDR3 spans 17 amino acids. CDR3 bases: TGCGCCAGCAGCCAAGGGGACAGGGCCCACTACGGCAATGAGCAGTTCTTC. It is translated as CASSQGDRAHYGNEQFF.

In this sample, this clone turned up a few times. The V gene is TRBV2, the J gene TRBJ1-2, with D uncertain. The CDR3 sequence is 13 residues long. Trimming took off 2 bases at V and 4 bases at J, with 8 bases between the two ends. Germline lookup yields CDR1 SNHLY and CDR2 FYNNEI. CDR3 bases: TGTGCCAGCAGTGAAAACTCGGTCTATGGCTACACCTTC. Translated, it gives CASSENSVYGYTF.

This clone was detected only once. The rearrangement joins TRBV25-1 to TRBJ2-1, with TRBD2 matching over 9 bases. CDR1 and CDR2 from the germline V gene are MGHDK and SYGVNS. The CDR3 sequence is 14 residues long. The J segment lost 8 bases and the V segment lost 3 bases, leaving 5 bases of the junction unmatched. CDR3 nucleotide sequence: TGTGCCAGCAGTGAGGCGGGGGGGCATGATGAGCAGTTCTTC. Translation gives CASSEAGGHDEQFF.

This clone was counted once. The rearrangement uses TRBV6-5 and TRBJ2-3; D call uncertain. Germline V gives CDR1 MNHEY, CDR2 SVGAGI. V was trimmed by 5 bases and J by 2 bases, leaving 11 bases between them. The CDR3 is 14 residues long. CDR3 nucleotides: TGTGCCAGCAGTGCTAGATTTCCCACAGATACGCAGTATTTT. It is translated as CASSARFPTDTQYF.

The chain recombines TRBV7-2 with TRBJ2-5, with 10 positions matching TRBD1. The CDR3 has 14 amino acids. The V gene end was trimmed by 5 bases and the J gene end by 5 bases; junction bases not matched to a gene: 5. In germline, CDR1 is SGHTA, CDR2 FQGNSA. The CDR3 sequence: CASSRTGGGETQYF. In DNA, the CDR3 is TGTGCCAGCAGCCGGACAGGGGGTGGGGAGACCCAGTACTTC.

The J gene is TRBJ2-6, the V gene TRBV6-4; a weak D match, TRBD1 (6 bases). The CDR3 is made up of 15 amino acids. V lost 6 bases to trimming and J lost 2 bases, with 11 bases between them. Germline loops: CDR1 MRHNA, CDR2 SNTAGT. The CDR3 coding sequence is TGTGCCAGCAGAGCAGGGGTCGCTGGGGCCAACGTCCTGACTTTC. Translating gives CASRAGVAGANVLTF.

The gene calls are TRBV27 and TRBJ2-5; TRBD2 might be the D (6 bases). Trimming stripped 5 bases from V and 5 bases from J, with 21 bases between. In germline, CDR1 is MNHEY, CDR2 SMNVEV (reference sequence). This CDR3 region has 16 residues. CDR3 coding DNA: TGTGCCAGCAGTCCCCGCGCTGGGGAGGCGGAGGAGACCCAGTACTTC. Translated, it gives CASSPRAGEAEETQYF.

The sample holds one count of this clone. The chain links TRBV6-1 to TRBJ2-7; TRBD1 matches 8 bases. The junction had 4 bases not matched to a gene; V was cut back by 6 bases and J by 0 bases. There are 14 residues in the CDR3. Germline CDR1 reads MNHNS; CDR2 reads SASEGT. The DNA of the CDR3 is TGTGCCAGCAGGTGGACAGGGTCCTCCTACGAGCAGTACTTC. This gives the protein CASRWTGSSYEQYF.

This chain uses TRBV7-8 with TRBJ2-1; D is undetermined. V lost 1 base and J lost 6, with 10 bases in between. The CDR3 consists of 14 residues. Germline values: CDR1 SGHVS, CDR2 FQNEAQ. The CDR3 coding sequence is TGTGCCAGCAGCTTAGGGATAGCACTCAATGAGCAGTTCTTC. Its translation: CASSLGIALNEQFF.

The chain has TRBV27 and TRBJ2-6; D gene unclear. The germline V and J ends were trimmed by 5 bases and 0 bases, with 5 bases remaining between them. The germline CDR1 and CDR2 sequences are MNHEY and SMNVEV (reference sequence). The CDR3 is 14 residues long. The CDR3 spells CASSLSSGANVLTF. CDR3 in DNA: TGTGCCAGCAGTCTAAGCTCTGGGGCCAACGTCCTGACTTTC.

V usage is TRBV29-1 and J usage is TRBJ1-2; D may be TRBD1 (5 bases). The V gene's germline CDR1 is SQVTM and CDR2 ANQGSEA. V was trimmed by 6 bases and J by 1 base, leaving 15 bases between them. This CDR3 is built from 14 residues. DNA for the CDR3: TGCAGCGTGCCCGGCGGGACGGATAACTATGGCTACACCTTC. Translation gives CSVPGGTDNYGYTF.

The chain links TRBV29-1 to TRBJ2-3; 7 bases line up with TRBD2. Unmatched junction bases numbered 7, after V lost 2 bases and J lost 2 bases. The germline V gene has CDR1 SQVTM and CDR2 ANQGSEA. This CDR3 is built from 15 residues. The CDR3 sequence: CSVEFTSENTDTQYF. The CDR3 region has the DNA TGCAGCGTTGAATTCACTAGCGAGAACACAGATACGCAGTATTTT.

This clone turned up a few times. V gene TRBV19 combines with J gene TRBJ1-5; 10 positions match TRBD1. Trimming took 6 bases from V and 9 from J; bases not matched to a gene: 8. The CDR3 is 14 residues long. Germline CDR1 reads LNHDA; CDR2 reads SQIVND (reference sequence). This chain's CDR3 is CASSPGTGDLPQHF. The CDR3 DNA is TGTGCCAGTAGCCCCGGGACAGGGGATCTGCCCCAGCATTTT.